This T cell receptor (beta chain) appears in the sequencing data of a study of cytomegalovirus exposure and HLA in healthy donors. Between the trimmed V and J ends, which lost 7 bases and 5 bases, there was a span of 8 bases. CDR3 size: 12 residues. Germline-derived CDR1 and CDR2 are MNHNY and SVGAGI (reference sequence). Use of 60 Vbeta and 13 Jbeta primers characterized the PCR. This table comes from immunoSEQ multiplex PCR, and its TCRdb copy is limited to in-frame clones, with some not included. There are fewer than 250,000 clones in the sample; around 81% occur only once, and more than 1.5% lies in the top ten.

The V call is TRBV6-6, the J call TRBJ2-2; D unresolved. Sequencing was performed on PBMCs. The TCR was taken from a man aged 18 to 29 in good health and CMV-seronegative. The CDR3 is CASNVQTGELFF. CDR3 in DNA: TGTGCCAGCAACGTCCAGACCGGGGAGCTGTTTTTT.